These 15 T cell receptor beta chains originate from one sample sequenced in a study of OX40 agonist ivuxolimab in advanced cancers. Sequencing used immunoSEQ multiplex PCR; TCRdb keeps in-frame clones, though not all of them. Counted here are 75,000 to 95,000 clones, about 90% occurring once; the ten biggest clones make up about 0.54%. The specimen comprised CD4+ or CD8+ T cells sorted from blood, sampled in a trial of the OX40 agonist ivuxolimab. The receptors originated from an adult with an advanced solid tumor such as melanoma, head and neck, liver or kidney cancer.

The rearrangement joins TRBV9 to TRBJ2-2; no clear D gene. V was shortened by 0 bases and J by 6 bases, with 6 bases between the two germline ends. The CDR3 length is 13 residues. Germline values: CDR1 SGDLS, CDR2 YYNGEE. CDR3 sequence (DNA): TGTGCCAGCAGCGTAGCTCGAGCCGGGGAGCTGTTTTTT. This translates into CASSVARAGELFF.

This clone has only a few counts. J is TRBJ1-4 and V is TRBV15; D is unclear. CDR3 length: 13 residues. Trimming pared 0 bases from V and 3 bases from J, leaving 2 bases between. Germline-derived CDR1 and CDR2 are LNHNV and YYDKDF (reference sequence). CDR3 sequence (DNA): TGTGCCACCAGCAGAGATCCTAATGAAAAACTGTTTTTT. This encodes CATSRDPNEKLFF.

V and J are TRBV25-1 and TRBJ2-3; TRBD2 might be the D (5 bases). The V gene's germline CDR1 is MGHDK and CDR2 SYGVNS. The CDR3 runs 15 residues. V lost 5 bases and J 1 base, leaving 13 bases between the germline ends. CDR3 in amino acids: CASSQPGVGTDTQYF. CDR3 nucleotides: TGTGCCAGCAGTCAACCCGGGGTCGGCACAGATACGCAGTATTTT.

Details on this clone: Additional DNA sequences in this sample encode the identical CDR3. CDR3 DNA: TGTGCCATCAGCAGACTAGCAGGAGAGACCCAGTACTTC. This translates into CAISRLAGETQYF. V usage is TRBV10-3 and J usage is TRBJ2-5; 7 positions match TRBD2. Germline CDR1 reads ENHRY; CDR2 reads SYGVKD. This CDR3 region has 13 residues. With 6 bases clipped from V and 4 bases from J, the junction kept 5 bases outside the gene matches.

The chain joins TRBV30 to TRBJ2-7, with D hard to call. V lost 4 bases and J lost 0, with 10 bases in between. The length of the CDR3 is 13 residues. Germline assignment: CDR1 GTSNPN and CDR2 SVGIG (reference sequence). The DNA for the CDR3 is TGTGCCTGGAACGGCCAGGCCTCCTACGAGCAGTACTTC. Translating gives CAWNGQASYEQYF.

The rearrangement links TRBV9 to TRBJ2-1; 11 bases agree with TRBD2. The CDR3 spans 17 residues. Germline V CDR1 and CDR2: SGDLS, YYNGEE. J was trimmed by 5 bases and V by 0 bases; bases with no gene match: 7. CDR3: CASSVELATSGNNEQFF. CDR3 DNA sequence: TGTGCCAGCAGCGTAGAATTAGCGACTAGCGGGAACAATGAGCAGTTCTTC.

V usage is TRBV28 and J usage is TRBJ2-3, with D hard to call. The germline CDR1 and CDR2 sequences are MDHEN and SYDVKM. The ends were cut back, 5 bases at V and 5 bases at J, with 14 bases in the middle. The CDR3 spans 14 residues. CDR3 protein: CASSKQTLGDTQYF. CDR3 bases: TGTGCCAGCAGTAAACAGACGTTGGGAGATACGCAGTATTTT.

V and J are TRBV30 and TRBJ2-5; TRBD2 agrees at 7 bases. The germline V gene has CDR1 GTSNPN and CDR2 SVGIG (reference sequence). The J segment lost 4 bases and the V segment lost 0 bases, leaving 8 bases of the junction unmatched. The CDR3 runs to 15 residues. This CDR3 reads CAWSVGASGRETQYF. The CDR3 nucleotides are TGTGCCTGGAGTGTCGGGGCTAGCGGACGAGAGACCCAGTACTTC.

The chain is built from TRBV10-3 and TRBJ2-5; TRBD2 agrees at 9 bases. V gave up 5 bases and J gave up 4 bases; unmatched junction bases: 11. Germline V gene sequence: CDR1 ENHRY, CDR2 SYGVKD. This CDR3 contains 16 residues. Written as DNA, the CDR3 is TGTGCCATCAGTCCAACGGGACTAGCCTATGGAGAGACCCAGTACTTC. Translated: CAISPTGLAYGETQYF.

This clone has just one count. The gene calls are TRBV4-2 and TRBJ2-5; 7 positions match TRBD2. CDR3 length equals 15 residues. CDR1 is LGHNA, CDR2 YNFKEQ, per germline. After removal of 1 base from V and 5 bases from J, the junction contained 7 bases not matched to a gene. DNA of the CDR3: TGTGCCAGCAGCCAAGGGGCTAGCGGAGGGGAGACCCAGTACTTC. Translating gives CASSQGASGGETQYF.

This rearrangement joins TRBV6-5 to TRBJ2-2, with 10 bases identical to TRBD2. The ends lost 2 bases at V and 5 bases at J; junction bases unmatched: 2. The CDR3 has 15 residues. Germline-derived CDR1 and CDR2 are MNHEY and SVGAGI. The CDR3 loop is CASSYQREGTGELFF. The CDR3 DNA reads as TGTGCCAGCAGTTACCAGCGGGAGGGGACCGGGGAGCTGTTTTTT.

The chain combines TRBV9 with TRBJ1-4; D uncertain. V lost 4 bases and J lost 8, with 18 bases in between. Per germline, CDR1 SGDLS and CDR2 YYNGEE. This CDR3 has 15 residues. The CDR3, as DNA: TGTGCCAGCAGCCCCCCGCAGGCCGAGGGAGAAAAACTGTTTTTT. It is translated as CASSPPQAEGEKLFF.

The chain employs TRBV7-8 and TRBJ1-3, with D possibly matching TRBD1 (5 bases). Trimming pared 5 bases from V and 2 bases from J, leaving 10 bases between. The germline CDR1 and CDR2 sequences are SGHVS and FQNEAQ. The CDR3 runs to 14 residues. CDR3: CASSVDSAGNTIYF. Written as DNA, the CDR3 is TGTGCCAGCAGCGTCGACAGTGCTGGAAACACCATATATTTT.

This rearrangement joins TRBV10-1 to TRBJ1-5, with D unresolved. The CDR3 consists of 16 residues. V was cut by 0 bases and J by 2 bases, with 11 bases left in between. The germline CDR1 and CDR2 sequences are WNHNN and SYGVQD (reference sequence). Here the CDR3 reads CASSESVGRGNQPQHF. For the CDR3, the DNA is TGCGCCAGCAGTGAGTCGGTGGGGAGGGGCAATCAGCCCCAGCATTTT.

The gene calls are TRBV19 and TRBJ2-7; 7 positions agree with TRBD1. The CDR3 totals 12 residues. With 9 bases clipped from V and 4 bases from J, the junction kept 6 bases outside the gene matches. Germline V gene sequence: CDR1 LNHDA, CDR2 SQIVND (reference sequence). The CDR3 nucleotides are TGTGCCAGCCGGGACAGACAATACGAGCAGTACTTC. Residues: CASRDRQYEQYF.